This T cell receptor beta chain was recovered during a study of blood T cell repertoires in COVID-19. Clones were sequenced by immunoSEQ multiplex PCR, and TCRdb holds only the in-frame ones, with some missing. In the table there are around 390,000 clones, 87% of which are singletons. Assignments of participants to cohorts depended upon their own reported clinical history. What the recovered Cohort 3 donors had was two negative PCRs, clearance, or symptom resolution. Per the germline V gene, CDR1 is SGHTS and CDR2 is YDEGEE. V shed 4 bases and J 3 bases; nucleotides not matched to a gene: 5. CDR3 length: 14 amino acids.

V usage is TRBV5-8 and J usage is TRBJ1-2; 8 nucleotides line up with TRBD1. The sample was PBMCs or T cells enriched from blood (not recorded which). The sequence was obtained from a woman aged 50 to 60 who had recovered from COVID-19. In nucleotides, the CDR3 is TGTGCCAGCAGCCGGGACAGGAGCGACTATGGCTACACCTTC. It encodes CASSRDRSDYGYTF.